This passage covers 2 T cell receptor beta chains from one sample sequenced in a study of blood T cell repertoires in COVID-19. TCRdb's table, derived via immunoSEQ multiplex PCR, lists solely in-frame clones and lacks some. The profile covers hundreds of thousands of clones, with about nine tenths appearing a single time and approximately 1.6% taken by the ten largest. Source material: peripheral blood. Receptor source: a woman aged 40 to 50 who had recovered from COVID-19.

The V call is TRBV6-2 or TRBV6-3, the J call TRBJ1-1; D unresolved. Between the trimmed V and J ends, which lost 5 bases and 8 bases, there was a span of 24 bases. Germline CDR1 and CDR2: MNHEY and SVGEGT. This CDR3 spans 16 amino acids. In nucleotides, the CDR3 is TGTGCCAGCAGTCTTTCGGGAATTGAGAACACTGCGGAAGCTTTCTTT. Its protein is CASSLSGIENTAEAFF.

J is TRBJ2-7 and V is TRBV4-3; D is unclear. The CDR3 is made up of 15 amino acids. Germline-derived CDR1 and CDR2 are LGHNA and YSLEER. The V and J ends lost 1 base and 3 bases respectively, with 13 bases between them. CDR3 sequence: CASSQGWSAGYEQYF. The CDR3 nucleotides read TGCGCCAGCAGCCAAGGCTGGTCGGCAGGCTACGAGCAGTACTTC.